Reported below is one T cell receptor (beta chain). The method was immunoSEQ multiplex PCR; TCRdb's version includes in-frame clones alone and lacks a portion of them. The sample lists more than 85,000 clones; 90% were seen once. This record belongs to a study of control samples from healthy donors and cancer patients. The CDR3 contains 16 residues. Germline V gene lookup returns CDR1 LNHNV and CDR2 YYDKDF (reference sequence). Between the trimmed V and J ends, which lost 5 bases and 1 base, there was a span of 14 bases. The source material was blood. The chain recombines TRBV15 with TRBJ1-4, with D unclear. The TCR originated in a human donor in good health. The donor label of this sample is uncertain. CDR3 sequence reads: CATSEGIGQTNEKLFF. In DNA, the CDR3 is TGTGCCACCAGCGAAGGAATTGGGCAAACTAATGAAAAACTGTTTTTT.